This T cell receptor (beta chain) was identified in a study of T cell responses to AZD1222 COVID-19 vaccine. Regarding this clone: Its target is unknown.

The repertoire was sequenced with immunoSEQ multiplex PCR; TCRdb's copy has only in-frame clones and lacks some. This repertoire shows about 130,000 clones, around 83% found once; its top ten account for about 4.4%. Germline V lookup: CDR1 MNHEY, CDR2 SVGAGI. The CDR3 length is 14 residues. V lost 6 bases and J lost 2; bases outside the gene matches: 3. Both about-4-week and about-12-week second-dose recipients were combined. Study results and limitations: The breadth and depth of Spike-specific TCRs increased once two AZD1222 doses had been given. Females outnumbered males among donors, who were mostly white British; clonal diversity was possibly underestimated. The peak T cell response came first, and repertoires were sampled only after it.

Sequencing was performed on peripheral blood, taken 28 days after the second AZD1222 dose. The origin of this receptor is an adult who received the AZD1222 COVID-19 vaccine. The genes are TRBV6-5 and TRBJ1-5, with 8 bases identical to TRBD1. CDR3 coding DNA: TGTGCCAGCAGGAAGGGACAGGGCAATCAGCCCCAGCATTTT. Translating it yields CASRKGQGNQPQHF.